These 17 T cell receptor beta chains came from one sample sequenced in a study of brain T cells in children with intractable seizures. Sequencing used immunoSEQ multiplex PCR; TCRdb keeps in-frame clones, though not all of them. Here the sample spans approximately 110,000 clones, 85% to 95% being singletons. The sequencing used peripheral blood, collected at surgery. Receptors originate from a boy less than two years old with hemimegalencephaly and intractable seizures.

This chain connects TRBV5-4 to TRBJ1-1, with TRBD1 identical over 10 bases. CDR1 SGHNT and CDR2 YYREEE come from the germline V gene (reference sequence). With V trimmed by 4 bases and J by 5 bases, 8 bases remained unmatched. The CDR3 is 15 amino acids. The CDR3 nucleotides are TGTGCCAGCAGCCCGCCGGACAGGGGGAGAACTGAAGCTTTCTTT. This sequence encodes CASSPPDRGRTEAFF.

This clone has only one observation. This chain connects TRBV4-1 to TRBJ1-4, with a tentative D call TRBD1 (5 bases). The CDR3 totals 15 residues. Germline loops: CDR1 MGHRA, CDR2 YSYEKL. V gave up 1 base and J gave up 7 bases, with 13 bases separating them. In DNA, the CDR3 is TGCGCCAGCAGCCAAGGGGGGGGAGGGGTTGAAAAACTGTTTTTT. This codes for CASSQGGGGVEKLFF.

CDR3 sequence: CASSLTVTTGELFF. The DNA of the CDR3 is TGTGCCAGCAGCTTGACGGTTACCACCGGGGAGCTGTTTTTT. The chain recombines TRBV5-6 with TRBJ2-2; D is unclear. V was pared by 1 base and J by 4 bases, with 8 bases between. Germline V lookup: CDR1 SGHDT, CDR2 YYEEEE. This CDR3 comprises 14 residues.

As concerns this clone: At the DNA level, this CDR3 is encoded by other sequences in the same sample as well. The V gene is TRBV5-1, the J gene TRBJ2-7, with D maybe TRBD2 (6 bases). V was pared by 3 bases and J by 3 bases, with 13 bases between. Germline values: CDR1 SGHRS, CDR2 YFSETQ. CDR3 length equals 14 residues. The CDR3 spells CASSSAGGSYEQYF. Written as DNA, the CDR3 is TGCGCCAGCAGCTCGGCCGGGGGAAGCTACGAGCAGTACTTC. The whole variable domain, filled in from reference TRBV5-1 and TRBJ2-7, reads KAGVTQTPRYLIKTRGQQVTLSCSPISGHRSVSWYQQTPGQGLQFLFEYFSETQRNKGNFPGRFSGRQFSNSRSEMNVSTLELGDSALYLCASSSAGGSYEQYFGPGTRLTVT.

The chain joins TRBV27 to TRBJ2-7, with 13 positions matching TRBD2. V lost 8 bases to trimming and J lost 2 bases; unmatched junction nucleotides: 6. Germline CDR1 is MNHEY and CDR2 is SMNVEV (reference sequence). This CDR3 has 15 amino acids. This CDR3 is CASGAGTSGTYEQYF. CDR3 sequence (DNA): TGTGCCAGCGGGGCCGGGACTAGCGGGACCTACGAGCAGTACTTC.

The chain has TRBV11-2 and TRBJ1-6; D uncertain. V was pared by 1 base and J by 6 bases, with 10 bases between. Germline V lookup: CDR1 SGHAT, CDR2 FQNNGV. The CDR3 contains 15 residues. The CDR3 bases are TGTGCCAGCAGCTTAGTGCCCGGGAGTAATTCACCCCTCCACTTT. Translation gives CASSLVPGSNSPLHF.

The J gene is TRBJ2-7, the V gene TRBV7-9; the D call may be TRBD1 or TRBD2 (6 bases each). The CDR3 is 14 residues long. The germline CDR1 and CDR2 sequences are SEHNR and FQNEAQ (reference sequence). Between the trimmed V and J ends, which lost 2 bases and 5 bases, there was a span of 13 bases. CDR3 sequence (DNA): TGTGCCAGCAGCTTATCGTGGGGGGCCCACGAGCAGTACTTC. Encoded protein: CASSLSWGAHEQYF.

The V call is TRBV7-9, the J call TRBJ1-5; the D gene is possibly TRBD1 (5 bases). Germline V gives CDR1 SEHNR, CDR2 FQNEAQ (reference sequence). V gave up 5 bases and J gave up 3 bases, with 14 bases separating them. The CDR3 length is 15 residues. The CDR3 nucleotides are TGTGCCAGCAGCGCCGGGGGGTTTGTCAATCAGCCCCAGCATTTT. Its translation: CASSAGGFVNQPQHF.

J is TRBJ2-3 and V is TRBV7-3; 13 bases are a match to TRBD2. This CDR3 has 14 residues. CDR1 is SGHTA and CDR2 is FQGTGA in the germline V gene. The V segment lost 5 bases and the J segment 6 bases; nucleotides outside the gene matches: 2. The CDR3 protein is CASSQTSGRDTQYF. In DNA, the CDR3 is TGTGCCAGCAGCCAGACTAGCGGGAGGGATACGCAGTATTTT. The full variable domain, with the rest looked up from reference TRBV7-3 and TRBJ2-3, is GAGVSQTPSNKVTEKGKYVELRCDPISGHTALYWYRQSLGQGPEFLIYFQGTGAADDSGLPNDRFFAVRPEGSVSTLKIQRTERGDSAVYLCASSQTSGRDTQYFGPGTRLTVL.

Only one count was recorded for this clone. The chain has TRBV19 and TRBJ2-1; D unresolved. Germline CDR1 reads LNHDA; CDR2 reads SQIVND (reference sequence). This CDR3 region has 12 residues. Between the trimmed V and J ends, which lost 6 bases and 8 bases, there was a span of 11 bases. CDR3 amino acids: CASSRLGHEQFF. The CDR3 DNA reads TGTGCCAGTAGCCGGTTAGGACATGAGCAGTTCTTC.

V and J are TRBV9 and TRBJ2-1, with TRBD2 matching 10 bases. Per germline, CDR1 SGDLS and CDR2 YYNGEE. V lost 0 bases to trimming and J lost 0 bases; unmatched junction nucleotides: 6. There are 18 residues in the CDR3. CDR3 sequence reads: CASSVEGKREGSYNEQFF. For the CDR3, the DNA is TGTGCCAGCAGCGTAGAGGGGAAGCGGGAGGGCTCCTACAATGAGCAGTTCTTC.

For the CDR3, the DNA is TGTGCCAGCAGTCCCCGAAGTAGCGGGAGCTCCTACAATGAGCAGTTCTTC. Amino acid sequence: CASSPRSSGSSYNEQFF. The genes are TRBV6-2 or TRBV6-3 and TRBJ2-1; 9 bases are shared with TRBD2. J gave up 0 bases and V 5 bases, and 8 bases lay outside the gene matches. This CDR3 spans 17 amino acids. CDR1 and CDR2 from the germline V gene are MNHEY and SVGEGT.

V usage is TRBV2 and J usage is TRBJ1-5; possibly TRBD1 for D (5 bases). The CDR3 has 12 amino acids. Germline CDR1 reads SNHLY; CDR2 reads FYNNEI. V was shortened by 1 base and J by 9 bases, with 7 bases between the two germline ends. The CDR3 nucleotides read TGTGCCAGCAGTGAAGACGGGGGGCCCCAGCATTTT. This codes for CASSEDGGPQHF. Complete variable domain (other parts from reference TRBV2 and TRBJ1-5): EPEVTQTPSHQVTQMGQEVILRCVPISNHLYFYWYRQILGQKVEFLVSFYNNEISEKSEIFDDQFSVERPDGSNFTLKIRSTKLEDSAMYFCASSEDGGPQHFGDGTRLSIL.

DNA for the CDR3: TGTGCCAGTTCCTTGACCGGATGGGACGAGCAGTACTTC. Residues: CASSLTGWDEQYF. This sequence joins TRBV19 and TRBJ2-7, with D uncertain. The germline V gene has CDR1 LNHDA and CDR2 SQIVND (reference sequence). The CDR3 totals 13 residues. With 8 bases removed from V and 5 bases from J, the gap between germline ends came to 16 bases.

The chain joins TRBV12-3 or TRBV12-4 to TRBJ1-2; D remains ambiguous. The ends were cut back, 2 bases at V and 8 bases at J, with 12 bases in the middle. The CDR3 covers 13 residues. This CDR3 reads CASSLSPLEGYTF. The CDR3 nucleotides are TGTGCCAGCAGTTTATCCCCACTGGAGGGCTACACCTTC.

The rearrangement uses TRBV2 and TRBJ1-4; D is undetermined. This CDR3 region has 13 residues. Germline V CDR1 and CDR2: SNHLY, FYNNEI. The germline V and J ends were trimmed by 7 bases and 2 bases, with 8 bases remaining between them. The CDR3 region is CASIGSTNEKLFF. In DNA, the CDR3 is TGTGCCAGCATCGGAAGCACTAATGAAAAACTGTTTTTT.

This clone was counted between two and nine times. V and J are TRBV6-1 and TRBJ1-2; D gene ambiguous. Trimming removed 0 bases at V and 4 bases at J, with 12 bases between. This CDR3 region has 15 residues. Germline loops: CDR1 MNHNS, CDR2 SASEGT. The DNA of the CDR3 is TGTGCCAGCAGTGAAGCGCTTCACATGCGCTATGGCTACACCTTC. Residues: CASSEALHMRYGYTF.